This T cell receptor (beta chain) originates from a study of shared clonotypes between healthy human individuals. Ten immunoSEQ deep assay plates held the unsorted PBMC DNA. Authors' data handling: Junction-only sequences produced by ImmunoSEQ had no quality scores, so filtering differed. Assay: immunoSEQ multiplex PCR; the TCRdb copy retains only in-frame clones and omits some. V and J calls and clone size are those listed in that table; D and trimming were worked out from the DNA. Counted here are about 500,000 clones, 70% to 80% occurring once; the ten biggest clones make up about 12%. V shed 0 bases and J shed 0 bases, with 11 bases lying between them. CDR1 and CDR2 from the germline V gene are GTSNPN and SVGIG (reference sequence). The length of the CDR3 is 15 residues. There are many counts of this clone.

The sequencing sample was made of PBMCs. The clonotype originates from a woman aged 35 to 49 in good health. Some clones in this sample may be carry-over from other donors' samples. The chain links TRBV30 to TRBJ1-1; D is unresolved. In DNA form, the CDR3 reads TGTGCCTGGAGTGTACTGAAGGACCTGAACACTGAAGCTTTCTTT. The encoded protein is CAWSVLKDLNTEAFF. Filled out from reference TRBV30 and TRBJ1-1, the complete variable domain reads SQTIHQWPATLVQPVGSPLSLECTVEGTSNPNLYWYRQAAGRGLQLLFYSVGIGQISSEVPQNLSASRPQDRQFILSSKKLLLSDSGFYLCAWSVLKDLNTEAFFGQGTRLTVV.